Sequencing of this T cell receptor (beta chain) was carried out in a study of T-cell reconstitution after alpha-beta-depleted transplantation in children. As regards this clonotype: Its antigen is currently unknown.

Unique molecular identifiers were incorporated during preparation of the TCRbeta library. From the PCR reads, TCRdb called clonotypes with MiXCR, one entry per CDR3 protein. The repertoire holds some 81,000 distinct CDR3 sequences, roughly an eighth seen once, with 25% to 30% in the top ten. Overall study results and limits: Newly generated T cells supplied most T-cell counts and diversity one year post-transplant.

Sample: PBMCs, mostly from graft donor cells, taken 180 days after TCRalphabeta/CD19-depleted stem cell transplant. The receptor's source is a male patient aged 2-10 years who had a stem cell transplant for acute lymphoblastic leukemia, so the T cells may come from the graft donor.

The CDR3 loop reads CASSVGAGFNYGYTF. The CDR3 DNA reads as TGTGCCAGCAGCGTAGGGGCAGGGTTTAACTATGGCTACACCTTC. The genes are TRBV9 and TRBJ1-2, with TRBD1 as a possible D gene (5 bases). Per the germline V gene, CDR1 is SGDLS and CDR2 is YYNGEE. Trimming pared 0 bases from V and 1 base from J, leaving 10 bases between. The length of the CDR3 is 15 residues.